The entry that follows covers one T cell receptor (beta chain) sequence. The data originate from a study of cytomegalovirus exposure and HLA in healthy donors. This PCR relied on a set of 60 Vbeta primers and 13 Jbeta primers. Repertoires were generated with immunoSEQ multiplex PCR, while TCRdb's copy carries only in-frame clones and drops some. The table has tens of thousands of clones, about 78% seen once. V lost 5 bases and J lost 4; bases outside the gene matches: 4. Looked up from germline, CDR1 is MNHEY and CDR2 is SMNVEV (reference sequence). This CDR3 region has 14 residues. Sequenced sample: PBMCs. The sequence came from a young man in good health and CMV-seronegative. V is TRBV27 and J is TRBJ2-2, with 7 nucleotides matching TRBD1. The CDR3 sequence: CASSPGTATGELFF. Here the CDR3 DNA reads TGTGCCAGCAGTCCTGGGACAGCCACCGGGGAGCTGTTTTTT.